Listed below are T cell receptor beta chains from one sample, sequenced in a study of blood T cell repertoires in COVID-19. Here immunoSEQ multiplex PCR was the method, and the copy in TCRdb shows in-frame clones only, minus some. Of around 140,000 clones listed, 86% are singletons. The sequenced sample was PBMCs or T cells enriched from blood (not recorded which). These receptors all stem from a man aged 45-65 years who had recovered from COVID-19. Both conserved end residues are part of each CDR3. A D gene is named only where the DNA matches it firmly.

V gene	D gene	J gene	CDR3 DNA	CDR3 protein
TRBV18	TRBD1	TRBJ1-4	TGTGCCAGCTCAACACGGACAGGGGAAACTAATGAAAAACTGTTTTTT	CASSTRTGETNEKLFF
TRBV30	.	TRBJ1-2	TGTGCCTGGAGTTGGGACAACCATAACTATGGCTACACCTTC	CAWSWDNHNYGYTF
TRBV5-1	.	TRBJ2-3	TGCGCCAGCAGTTTACAAAAAAGCACAGATACGCAGTATTTT	CASSLQKSTDTQYF
TRBV24-1	TRBD2	TRBJ2-5	TGTGCCACCAGTAAACCTAGCGGGAGGGAGACCCAGTACTTC	CATSKPSGRETQYF
TRBV13	TRBD2	TRBJ2-1	TGTGCCAGCAGCGTCGGGACTAGCAATGAGCAGTTCTTC	CASSVGTSNEQFF
TRBV4-1	.	TRBJ2-1	TGCGCCAGCAGCCTGTCGGGGGGCATCTCCTACAATGAGCAGTTCTTC	CASSLSGGISYNEQFF
TRBV10-2	TRBD2	TRBJ2-1	TGCGCCACCGCACTAGCGGGAACTCCTCATGAGCAGTTCTTC	CATALAGTPHEQFF
TRBV5-1	TRBD1	TRBJ1-3	TGCGCCAGCAGTCCTGGGACAGCTGGAAACACCATATATTTT	CASSPGTAGNTIYF
TRBV13	.	TRBJ1-2	TGTGCCAGCAGTCGAACAGGGTACGGCTACACCTTC	CASSRTGYGYTF
TRBV7-2	.	TRBJ1-6	TGTGCCAGCAGCCCCTGGGGCCAGGAAAATTCACCCCTCCACTTT	CASSPWGQENSPLHF
TRBV27	.	TRBJ1-6	TGTGCCAGCAGTTATCTGGGCAATTCACCCCTCCACTTT	CASSYLGNSPLHF
TRBV19	.	TRBJ2-7	TGTGCCAGTAGTGCAACGGGACAAAGCTACGAGCAGTACTTC	CASSATGQSYEQYF
TRBV11-2	.	TRBJ2-7	TGTGCCAGCAGCTTAAGTACTACTAAATTTTACGAGCAGTACTTC	CASSLSTTKFYEQYF
TRBV28	.	TRBJ2-1	TGTGCCAGCAGTTTATGCGGAGTACTTACCCTGTTAGGTTACAATGAGCAGTTCTTC	CASSLCGVLTLLGYNEQFF
TRBV6-6	.	TRBJ1-1	TGTGCCAGCAGTTACTCGAGACAGGAATCCGCTGAAGCTTTCTTT	CASSYSRQESAEAFF